Here is one T cell receptor (beta chain) with its context. What it binds is not known. MiXCR, run by TCRdb on the RT-PCR reads, gives a single entry per CDR3 protein. The sample lists about 700,000 distinct CDR3 sequences, around 15% occurring once. The data belong to a study of response to subunit inactivated influenza vaccine. Notes on the study in general: There was a suggestion from the authors that each seasonal influenza vaccination recruits few new T cells.

The CDR3 extends over 18 amino acids. Trimming at V came to 5 bases and at J to 3 bases, leaving 7 bases not matched to a gene. CDR1 MNHNS and CDR2 SASEGT come from the germline V gene. This sequence was found in a man aged 45 to 65 who received an inactivated influenza vaccine. V and J are TRBV6-1 and TRBJ2-4; TRBD2 aligns across 16 bases. Sequencing used PBMCs from blood, obtained approximately 15 days before vaccination. CDR3 loop: CASSLGLAGGPGKNIQYF. The CDR3 region has the DNA TGTGCCAGCAGTCTGGGACTAGCGGGAGGGCCAGGCAAAAACATTCAGTACTTC.